The rows below give T cell receptor beta chains drawn from one sample of a study of CD8 T cells in ankylosing spondylitis. Using its own MiXCR run on the 5' RACE reads, TCRdb lists one record per CDR3 protein. The profile covers roughly 280,000 distinct CDR3 sequences, with around 19% appearing a single time and 7.8% taken by the ten largest. The source material was blood, either unsorted or a sorted T cell fraction (not recorded which). Receptors originate from a male donor with ankylosing spondylitis or in good health (not recorded which). The CDR3 runs from the conserved cysteine through the conserved F or W. Expanded clones get a size class; other rows say once, few or many, or leave the size out.

size: -
V: TRBV28
CDR3: CASSRDSENEQFF

size: many
V: TRBV28
CDR3: CASSLTGRWRNQPQHF

size: few
V: TRBV28
CDR3: CASSLGRTSEAFF

size: few
V: TRBV5-5
CDR3: CASSLRRDTPGETQYF

size: few
V: TRBV7-2
CDR3: CASSLGLAKNTGELFF

size: few
V: TRBV28
CDR3: CASSLRALRGDNEQFF

size: few
V: TRBV15
CDR3: CATSRDVRLAEEQFF

size: many
V: TRBV9
CDR3: CASSVEGRQGRETQYF

size: -
V: TRBV6-2/TRBV6-3
CDR3: CASSFGQGVHNEQFF

size: -
V: TRBV12-3/TRBV12-4
CDR3: CASSLASGGWNEQFF

size: -
V: TRBV20-1
CDR3: CSARDPLRYGYTF

size: few
V: TRBV20-1
CDR3: CSPHTGGSYNEQFF

size: -
V: TRBV21-1
CDR3: CASSKEGRADTQYF

size: many
V: TRBV6-1
CDR3: CASSEMSNQPQHF

size: few
V: TRBV5-1
CDR3: CASRWGPQETQYF

size: -
V: TRBV27
CDR3: CASSSRKTKAGELFF

size: many
V: TRBV29-1
CDR3: CSTRQTETQYF

size: few
V: TRBV4-1
CDR3: CASSQRGAPSTDTQYF

size: -
V: TRBV12-3/TRBV12-4
CDR3: CASSPSRTGVSYTF

size: -
V: TRBV6-1
CDR3: CANAISSGISTDTQYF

size: many
V: TRBV12-3/TRBV12-4
CDR3: CASSRDRVLFF

size: few
V: TRBV5-1
CDR3: CASSMGANKGNSPLHF

size: few
V: TRBV15
CDR3: CATSNQLAKRETQYF

size: -
V: TRBV20-1
CDR3: CSAGQGNTIYF

size: few
V: TRBV4-1
CDR3: CASSQYSGGVYQPQHF

size: many
V: TRBV24-1
CDR3: CATSDPGTALHF

size: few
V: TRBV9
CDR3: CASSADWGLAWDGELFF

size: -
V: TRBV6-5
CDR3: CASSPLDRKETQYF

size: -
V: TRBV20-1
CDR3: CSARDGSTSGNTIYF

size: -
V: TRBV27
CDR3: CVSSSPGMGYNNEQFF

size: few
V: TRBV27
CDR3: CASSLSAGISNQPQHF